This T cell receptor beta chain appears in the sequencing data of a study of blood T cells in healthy people across ages. This clonotype has just one count. This CDR3 has 14 amino acids. Per germline, CDR1 LGHDT and CDR2 YNNKEL (reference sequence). Trimming cost V 1 base and J 6 bases; bases outside gene matches: 2. Then a second PCR, running roughly 7 to 11 cycles, was carried out with a sample-barcoded 5' primer and a J-beta primer mix. TCRdb fed the 5' RACE reads into MiXCR, producing one record per CDR3 protein. The data hold some 1.5 million distinct CDR3 sequences, with 28% observed a single time.

The sequenced sample consisted of blood. This sequence joins TRBV3-1 and TRBJ2-3, with 9 bases matching TRBD1. This receptor was identified in a woman aged 25 to 39 in good health. Here the CDR3 DNA reads TGTGCCAGCAGCCAAGGGACAGGGGAGGATACGCAGTATTTT. It codes for CASSQGTGEDTQYF.